This TCR delta chain originates from a study of gamma-delta T cells after stem cell transplantation. TCRdb re-processed the RT-PCR reads via CATT. The data show about 2,000 delta-chain clones, 3% seen once. Only a few counts were recorded for this clone. The protein recorded in TCRdb matches a much larger clone and deviates from this DNA's translation at residue 11, suggesting a read error; the protein here is obtained by translating the DNA. The sequenced material came from gamma-delta T cells. The origin of this receptor is a human donor. It is not recorded whose cells these are; they may come from a transplant donor.

In nucleotides, the CDR3 is TGTGCCTGTGACCACGTACTGGGGGATACGTGTAACACCGATAAACTCATCTTT. Protein: CACDHVLGDTCNTDKLIF. This chain uses TRDV2 with TRDJ1; 13 bases are a match to TRDD3. Germline V lookup: CDR1 GEAIGNYY, CDR2 EKD. Germline trimming cut 3 bases from V and 0 bases from J; bases unmatched to any gene: 9. The CDR3 spans 18 residues.